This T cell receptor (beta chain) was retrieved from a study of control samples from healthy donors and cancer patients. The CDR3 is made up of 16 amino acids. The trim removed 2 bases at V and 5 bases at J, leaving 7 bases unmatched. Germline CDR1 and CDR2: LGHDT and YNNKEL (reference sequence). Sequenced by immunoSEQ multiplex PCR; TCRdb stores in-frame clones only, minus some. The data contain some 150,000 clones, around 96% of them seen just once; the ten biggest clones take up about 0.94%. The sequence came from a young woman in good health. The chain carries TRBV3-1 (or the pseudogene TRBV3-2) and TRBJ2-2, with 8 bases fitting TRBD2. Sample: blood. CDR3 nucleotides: TGTGCCAGCAGCCAAACTCGCGGGGGGAGTACCGGGGAGCTGTTTTTT. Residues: CASSQTRGGSTGELFF.